This T cell receptor (beta chain) is from a study of shared clonotypes between healthy human individuals. Whole-study findings and limits: Of the naive CD4 clonotypes, approximately 5% were shared across a few donors. Clonotypes which were not shared had lower generation probabilities than clonotypes that all four donors shared.

Profiling relied on immunoSEQ multiplex PCR, and the TCRdb table lists in-frame clones only, not all of them. There are around 2.5 million clones in the sample; approximately 94% occur only once, and about 0.34% lies in the top ten. About this clone: Its specificity is not known.

The germline CDR1 and CDR2 sequences are KGHSY and FQNENV. This CDR3 region has 15 residues. After removal of 1 base from V and 6 bases from J, the junction contained 6 bases not matched to a gene. The material sequenced was naive CD4+ T cells from PBMCs. Subset given: CD45RA+ positively selected. This chain joins TRBV16 and TRBJ1-5, with 7 bases fitting TRBD1. This clonotype was obtained from a man aged 18 to 30 in good health. Some clones in this sample may be carry-over from other donors' samples. The CDR3 is CASSQFLAGGQPQHF. CDR3 in DNA: TGTGCCAGCAGCCAATTCCTGGCAGGGGGTCAGCCCCAGCATTTT.